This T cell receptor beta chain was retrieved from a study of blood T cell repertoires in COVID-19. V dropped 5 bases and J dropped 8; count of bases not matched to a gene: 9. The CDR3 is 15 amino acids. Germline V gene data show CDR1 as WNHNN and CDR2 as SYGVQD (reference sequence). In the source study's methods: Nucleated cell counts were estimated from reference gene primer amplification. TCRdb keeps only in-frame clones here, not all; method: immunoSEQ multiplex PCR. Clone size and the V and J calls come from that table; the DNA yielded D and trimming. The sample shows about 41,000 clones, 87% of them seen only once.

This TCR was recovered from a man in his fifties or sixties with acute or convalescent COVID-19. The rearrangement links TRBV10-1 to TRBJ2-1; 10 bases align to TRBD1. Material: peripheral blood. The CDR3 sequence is CASSRTGTGVHEQFF. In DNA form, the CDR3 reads TGCGCCAGCAGTCGCACCGGGACAGGGGTACATGAGCAGTTCTTC.